A selection of T cell receptor beta chains follows, all from one sample in a study of blood T cell repertoires in COVID-19. Here immunoSEQ multiplex PCR was the method, and the copy in TCRdb shows in-frame clones only, minus some. Among about 330,000 clones, around 92% were seen once, and the ten largest hold nearly 6.5%. Sequenced material: peripheral blood. The receptors were sampled from a man aged 18-30 years who had recovered from COVID-19. The CDR3 runs from the conserved cysteine through the conserved F or W.

V	J	length	CDR3
TRBV27	TRBJ2-5	13	CASSRDRDETQYF
TRBV5-6	TRBJ2-3	16	CASSPPGTGGADTQYF
TRBV11-2	TRBJ2-3	14	CASSLRQLVDTQYF
TRBV6-5	TRBJ1-3	12	CAGRKGENTIYF
TRBV5-6	TRBJ1-4	14	CASSRQGGSEKLFF
TRBV4-3	TRBJ2-3	17	CASSQSRGGWATDTQYF
TRBV3-1/TRBV3-2	TRBJ1-1	15	CASSQDWRGDTEAFF
TRBV19	TRBJ1-3	15	CASRPGQAIGNTIYF
TRBV30	TRBJ2-1	14	CAWDPGGPYNEQFF
TRBV5-4	TRBJ2-1	17	CASKTFGLAGGFDEQFF
TRBV29-1	TRBJ1-1	13	CSVQAGGNTEAFF
TRBV2	TRBJ1-4	15	CASRPGGSTNEKLFF
TRBV7-9	TRBJ2-7	16	CASSSTDSSYIYEQYF
TRBV5-1	TRBJ2-3	16	CASRAGTSGSTDTQYF
TRBV5-6	TRBJ2-3	16	CASSFRQGALTDTQYF
TRBV20-1	TRBJ1-2	14	CSASEGQGHYGYTF
TRBV19	TRBJ1-2	15	CASIPGQGIDYGYTF
TRBV28	TRBJ1-3	16	CASSSPGHHSGNTIYF
TRBV3-1/TRBV3-2	TRBJ2-3	17	CASSLGGTSFFTDTQYF
TRBV2	TRBJ2-2	17	CASMLTGISRNTGELFF
TRBV15	TRBJ2-6	15	CATSRETTGANVLTF
TRBV7-8	TRBJ1-1	16	CASSLAGQQGGTEAFF
TRBV9	TRBJ2-7	14	CASSAGYQPYEQYF
TRBV6-5	TRBJ2-7	12	CATRSGSSEQYF